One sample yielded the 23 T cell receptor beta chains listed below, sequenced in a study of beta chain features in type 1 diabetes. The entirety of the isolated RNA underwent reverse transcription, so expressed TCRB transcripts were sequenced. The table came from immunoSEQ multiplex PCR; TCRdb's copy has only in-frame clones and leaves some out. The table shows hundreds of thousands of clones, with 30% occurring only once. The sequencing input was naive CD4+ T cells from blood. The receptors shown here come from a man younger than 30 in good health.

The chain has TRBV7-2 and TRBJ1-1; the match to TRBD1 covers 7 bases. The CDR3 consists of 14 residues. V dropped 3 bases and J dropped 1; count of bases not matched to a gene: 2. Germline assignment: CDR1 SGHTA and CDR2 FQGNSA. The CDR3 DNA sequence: TGTGCCAGCAGCTTGACAGGGTCGAACACTGAAGCTTTCTTT. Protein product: CASSLTGSNTEAFF.

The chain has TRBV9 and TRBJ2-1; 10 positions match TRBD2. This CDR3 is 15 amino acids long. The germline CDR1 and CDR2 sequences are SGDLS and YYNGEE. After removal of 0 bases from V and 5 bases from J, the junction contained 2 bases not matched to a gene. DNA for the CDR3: TGTGCCAGCAGCGTAGTAGGACTAGCGGACAATGAGCAGTTCTTC. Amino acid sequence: CASSVVGLADNEQFF. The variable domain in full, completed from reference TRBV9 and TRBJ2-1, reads DSGVTQTPKHLITATGQRVTLRCSPRSGDLSVYWYQQSLDQGLQFLIQYYNGEERAKGNILERFSAQQFPDLHSELNLSSLELGDSALYFCASSVVGLADNEQFFGPGTRLTVL.

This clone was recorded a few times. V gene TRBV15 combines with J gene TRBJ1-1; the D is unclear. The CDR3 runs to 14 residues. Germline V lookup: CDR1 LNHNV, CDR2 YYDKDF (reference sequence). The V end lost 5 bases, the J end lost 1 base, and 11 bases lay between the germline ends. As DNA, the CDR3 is TGTGCCACCAGCGAGCCACCACCGAACACTGAAGCTTTCTTT. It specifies CATSEPPPNTEAFF.

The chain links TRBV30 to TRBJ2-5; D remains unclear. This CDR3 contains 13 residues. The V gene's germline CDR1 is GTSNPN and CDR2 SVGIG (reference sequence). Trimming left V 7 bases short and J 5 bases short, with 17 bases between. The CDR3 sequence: CASRRTAAETQYF. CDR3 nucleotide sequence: TGTGCCTCCCGGAGAACGGCTGCGGAGACCCAGTACTTC.

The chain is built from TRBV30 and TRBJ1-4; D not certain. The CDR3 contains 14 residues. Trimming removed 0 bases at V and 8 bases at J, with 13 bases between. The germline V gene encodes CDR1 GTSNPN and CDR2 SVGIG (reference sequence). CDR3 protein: CAWSVPDFEEKLFF. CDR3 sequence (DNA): TGTGCCTGGAGTGTTCCCGATTTTGAGGAAAAACTGTTTTTT.

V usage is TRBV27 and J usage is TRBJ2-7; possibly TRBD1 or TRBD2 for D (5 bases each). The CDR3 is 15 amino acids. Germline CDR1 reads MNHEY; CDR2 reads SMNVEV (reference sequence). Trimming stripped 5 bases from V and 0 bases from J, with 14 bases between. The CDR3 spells CASSRDGMSSYEQYF. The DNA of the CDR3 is TGTGCCAGCAGTAGGGACGGTATGAGCTCCTACGAGCAGTACTTC.

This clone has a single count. CDR3 in amino acids: CASSQGAGGKDTQYF. For the CDR3, the DNA is TGCGCCAGCAGCCAAGGGGCAGGGGGCAAAGATACGCAGTATTTT. The chain is built from TRBV4-3 and TRBJ2-3, with TRBD1 matching 8 bases. Per the germline V gene, CDR1 is LGHNA and CDR2 is YSLEER. The J segment lost 5 bases and the V segment lost 1 base, leaving 5 bases of the junction unmatched. This CDR3 has 15 amino acids.

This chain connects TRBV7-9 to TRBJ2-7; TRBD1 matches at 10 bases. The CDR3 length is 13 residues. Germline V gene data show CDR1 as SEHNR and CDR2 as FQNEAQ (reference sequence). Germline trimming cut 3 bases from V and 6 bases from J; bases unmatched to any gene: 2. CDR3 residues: CASSFRTGGEQYF. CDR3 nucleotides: TGTGCCAGCAGCTTCCGGACAGGGGGCGAGCAGTACTTC.

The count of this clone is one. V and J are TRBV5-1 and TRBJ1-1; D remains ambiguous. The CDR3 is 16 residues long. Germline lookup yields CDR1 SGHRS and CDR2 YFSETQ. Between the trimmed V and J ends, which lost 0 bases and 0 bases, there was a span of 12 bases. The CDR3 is CASSLANGNMNTEAFF. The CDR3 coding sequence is TGCGCCAGCAGCTTGGCGAACGGGAACATGAACACTGAAGCTTTCTTT.

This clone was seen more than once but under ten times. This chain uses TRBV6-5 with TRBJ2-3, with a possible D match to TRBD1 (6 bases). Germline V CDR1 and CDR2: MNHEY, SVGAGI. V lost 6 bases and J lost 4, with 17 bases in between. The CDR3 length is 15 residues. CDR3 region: CASSYRDVRPDTQYF. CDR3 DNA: TGTGCCAGCAGCTACAGGGACGTTCGCCCAGATACGCAGTATTTT.

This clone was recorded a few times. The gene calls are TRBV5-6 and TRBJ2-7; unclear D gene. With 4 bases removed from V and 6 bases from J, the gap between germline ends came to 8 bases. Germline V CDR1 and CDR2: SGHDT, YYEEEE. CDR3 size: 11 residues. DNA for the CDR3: TGTGCCAGCAGCGGATCACGCGAGCAGTACTTC. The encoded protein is CASSGSREQYF.

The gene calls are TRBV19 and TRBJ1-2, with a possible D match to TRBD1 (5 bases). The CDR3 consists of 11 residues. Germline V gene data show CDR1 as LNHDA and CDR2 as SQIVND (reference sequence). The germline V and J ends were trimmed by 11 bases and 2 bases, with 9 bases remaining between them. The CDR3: CAAEGNYGYTF. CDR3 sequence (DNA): TGTGCCGCGGAGGGGAACTATGGCTACACCTTC.

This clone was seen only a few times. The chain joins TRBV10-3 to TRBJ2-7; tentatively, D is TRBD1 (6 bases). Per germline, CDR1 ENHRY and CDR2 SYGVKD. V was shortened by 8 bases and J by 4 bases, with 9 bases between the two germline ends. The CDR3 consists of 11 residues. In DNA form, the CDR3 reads TGTGCCATCGGGACACCATACGAGCAGTACTTC. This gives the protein CAIGTPYEQYF.

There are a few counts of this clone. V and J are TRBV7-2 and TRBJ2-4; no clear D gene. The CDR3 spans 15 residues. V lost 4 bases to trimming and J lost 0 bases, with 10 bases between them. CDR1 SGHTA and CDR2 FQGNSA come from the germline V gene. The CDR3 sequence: CASSSRALAKNIQYF. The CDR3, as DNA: TGTGCCAGCAGCTCTAGGGCCCTAGCCAAAAACATTCAGTACTTC. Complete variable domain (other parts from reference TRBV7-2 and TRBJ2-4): GAGVSQSPSNKVTEKGKDVELRCDPISGHTALYWYRQSLGQGLEFLIYFQGNSAPDKSGLPSDRFSAERTGGSVSTLTIQRTQQEDSAVYLCASSSRALAKNIQYFGAGTRLSVL.

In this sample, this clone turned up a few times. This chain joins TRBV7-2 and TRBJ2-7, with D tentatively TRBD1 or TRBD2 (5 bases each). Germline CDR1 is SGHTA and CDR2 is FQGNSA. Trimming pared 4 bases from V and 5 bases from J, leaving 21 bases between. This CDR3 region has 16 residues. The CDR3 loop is CASSSIADRGRNEQYF. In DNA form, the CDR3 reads TGTGCCAGCAGCTCGATAGCCGACAGAGGGCGGAACGAGCAGTACTTC.

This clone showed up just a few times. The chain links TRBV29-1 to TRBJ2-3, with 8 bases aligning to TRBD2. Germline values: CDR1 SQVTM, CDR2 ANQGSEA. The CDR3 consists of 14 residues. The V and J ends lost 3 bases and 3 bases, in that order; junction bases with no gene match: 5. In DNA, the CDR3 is TGCAGCGTTGATGGGGTAGCGGGGACAGATACGCAGTATTTT. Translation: CSVDGVAGTDTQYF.

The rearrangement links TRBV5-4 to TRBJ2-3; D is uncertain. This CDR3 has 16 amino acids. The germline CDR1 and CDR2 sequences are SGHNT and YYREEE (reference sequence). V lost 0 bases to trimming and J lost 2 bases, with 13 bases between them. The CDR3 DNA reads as TGTGCCAGCAGCTTGGACTTTCGGGCCTACACAGATACGCAGTATTTT. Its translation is CASSLDFRAYTDTQYF.

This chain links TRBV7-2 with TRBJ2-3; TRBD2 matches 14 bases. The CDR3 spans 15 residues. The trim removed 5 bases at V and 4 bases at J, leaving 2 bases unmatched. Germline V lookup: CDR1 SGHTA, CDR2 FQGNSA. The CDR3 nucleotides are TGTGCCAGCAGCGAGACTAGCGGGAGGGCAGATACGCAGTATTTT. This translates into CASSETSGRADTQYF.

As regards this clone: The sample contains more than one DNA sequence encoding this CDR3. The CDR3 DNA sequence: TGCAGCGTTGGATACAATGAGCAGTTCTTC. Translated: CSVGYNEQFF. The gene calls are TRBV29-1 and TRBJ2-1; D gene uncertain. The CDR3 covers 10 residues. CDR1 SQVTM and CDR2 ANQGSEA come from the germline V gene. Between the trimmed V and J ends, which lost 4 bases and 4 bases, there was a span of 2 bases.

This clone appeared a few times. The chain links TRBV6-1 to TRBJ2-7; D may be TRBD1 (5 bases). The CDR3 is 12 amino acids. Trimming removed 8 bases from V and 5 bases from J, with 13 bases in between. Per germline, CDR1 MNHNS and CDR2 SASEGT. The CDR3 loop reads CASRGVRDEQYF. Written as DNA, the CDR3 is TGTGCCAGCCGTGGGGTCAGGGACGAGCAGTACTTC.

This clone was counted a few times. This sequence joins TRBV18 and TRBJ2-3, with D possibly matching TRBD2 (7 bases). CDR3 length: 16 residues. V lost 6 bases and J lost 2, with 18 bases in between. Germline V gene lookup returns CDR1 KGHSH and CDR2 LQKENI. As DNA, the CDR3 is TGTGCCAGCTCCCCGACTGGGGGGGCCCTCACAGATACGCAGTATTTT. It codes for CASSPTGGALTDTQYF.

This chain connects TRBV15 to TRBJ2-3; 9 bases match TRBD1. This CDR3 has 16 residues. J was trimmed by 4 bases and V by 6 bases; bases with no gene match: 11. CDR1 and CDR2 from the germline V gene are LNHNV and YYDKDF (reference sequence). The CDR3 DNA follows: TGTGCCACCAGGGAGACCGGGACAGGGCCCCCAGATACGCAGTATTTT. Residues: CATRETGTGPPDTQYF.

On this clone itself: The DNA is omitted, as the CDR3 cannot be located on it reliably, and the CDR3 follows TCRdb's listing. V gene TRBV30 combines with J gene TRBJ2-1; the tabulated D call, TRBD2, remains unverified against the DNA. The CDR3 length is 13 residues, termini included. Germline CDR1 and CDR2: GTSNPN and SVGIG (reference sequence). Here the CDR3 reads CALEMVAGGSRVF.